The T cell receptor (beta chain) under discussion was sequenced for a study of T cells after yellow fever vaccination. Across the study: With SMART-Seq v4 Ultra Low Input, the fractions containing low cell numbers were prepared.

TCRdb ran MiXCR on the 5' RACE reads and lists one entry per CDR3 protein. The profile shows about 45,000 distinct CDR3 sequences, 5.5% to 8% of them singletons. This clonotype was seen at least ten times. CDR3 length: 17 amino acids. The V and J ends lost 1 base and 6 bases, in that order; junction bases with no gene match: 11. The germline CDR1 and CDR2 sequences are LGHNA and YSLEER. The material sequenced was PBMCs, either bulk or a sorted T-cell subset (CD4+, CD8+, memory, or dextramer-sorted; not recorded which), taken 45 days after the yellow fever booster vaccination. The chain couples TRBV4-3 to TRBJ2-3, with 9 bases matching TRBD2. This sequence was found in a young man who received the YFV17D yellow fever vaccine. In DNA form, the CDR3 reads TGCGCCAGCAGCCAAGGACTAGCGGTTTCCCTCGCGGATACGCAGTATTTT. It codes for CASSQGLAVSLADTQYF.